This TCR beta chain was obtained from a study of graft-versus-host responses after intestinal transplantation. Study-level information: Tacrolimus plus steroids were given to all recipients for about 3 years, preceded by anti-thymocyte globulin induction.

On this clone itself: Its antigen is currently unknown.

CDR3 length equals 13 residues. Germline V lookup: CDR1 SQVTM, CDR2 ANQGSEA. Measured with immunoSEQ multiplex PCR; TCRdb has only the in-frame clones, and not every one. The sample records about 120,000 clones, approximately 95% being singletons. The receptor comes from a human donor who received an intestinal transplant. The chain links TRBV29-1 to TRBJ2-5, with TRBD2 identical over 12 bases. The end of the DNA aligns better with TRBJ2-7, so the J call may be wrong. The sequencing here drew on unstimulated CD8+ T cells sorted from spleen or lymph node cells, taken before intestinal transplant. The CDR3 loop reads CSVGLAGSYEQYF. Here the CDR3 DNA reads TGCAGCGTAGGACTAGCGGGGTCCTACGAGCAGTACTTC.